This TCR beta chain comes out of a study of cytomegalovirus exposure and HLA in healthy donors (dated by TCRdb to about 2017). General notes on the study: According to an earlier analysis of several hundred of the donors, about 179 million T cells yielded roughly 110 million unique TCR beta sequences and 250 to 350 Gb of sequence data. Roughly 300 gigabases of sequencing data and around 85 million unique TCR sequences made up an early release that covered approximately 650 HLA-typed donors. Of the roughly 410 genotyped donors, more than 75% were placed in the genetic ancestry cluster associated with self-reported Caucasian donors. The aim of the study was to test whether cataloging public T cell receptors could identify signatures of past pathogen exposure. The study profiled the T cell repertoires of about 640 subjects by immunosequencing and related them to cytomegalovirus serostatus. Besides the first cohort of hundreds of subjects, a separate validation cohort made up of 120 or so different subjects was used. To predict cytomegalovirus infection status, the study combined high-throughput TCR immunosequencing, statistical association of individual TCRs with disease status, and machine learning. To study patterns of TCR occurrence, a later analysis re-analyzed previously published TCR beta repertoires from around 700 donors and added high-resolution HLA genotyping. Rather than drawing on any new phenotypic data, the later analysis identified candidate immune exposures from TCR beta sequences and the way those sequences occurred across donors. To decide whether each TCR beta V gene segment behaved as functional or pseudogenic, an earlier analysis of approximately 590 of the donors relied on high-throughput TCR beta sequencing. Alongside the repertoire data, information on donor age, sex, ethnicity and CMV serostatus was compiled. A later genetic analysis used genome-wide SNP genotypes for about 60% of the roughly 700 donors, treating that subset as a discovery cohort. All discovery cohort repertoires had been generated using a single sequencing platform. HLA typing included class I and class II loci at four-digit resolution. The number of donors typed differed by locus, with about 629-630 for A, B, C, DRB1 and DQB1, around 560 for DQA1, approximately 570 for DPA1, and 450 to 480 for DPB1. Several DR-DQ haplotypes were handled as single units for association and clustering, since linkage in the cohort was strong. Across some 400 genotyped donors of the cohort, an average of approximately 240,000 unique TCR beta nucleotide sequences per donor were sequenced, and roughly 20% of those sequences were non-productive.

In total, roughly 670 healthy bone marrow donors made up the cohort. At the time of sampling, every cohort member was nominally healthy, though immune exposures that went unrecorded were likely present. The donor was CMV seropositive and belonged to the group of over 250 seropositive cohort members. Each donor provided a peripheral blood sample, and peripheral blood mononuclear cells were used for TCR beta sequencing. The Qiagen DNeasy Blood Extraction Kit was used to extract genomic DNA from the blood cell samples. Overall study outcomes, separate from this receptor: The authors suggested that the approach could potentially be extended to other disease states and immunological phenotypes. In vitro tests confirmed that a few of the cytomegalovirus-associated TCR beta chains recognize cytomegalovirus antigens. In the study, 150 to 200 TCR beta chains were listed as associated with cytomegalovirus. Roughly uniform sequencing depth across donors was assumed in presence/absence analyses, although this assumption may not hold. A later analysis associated about 17,000 TCR beta sequences with specific HLA alleles at a false discovery rate of 0.05. Because HLA typing was missing for some donors at each locus, association tests included only the typed subset. Because counts were too low, more than 15 rarely observed V segments, including chromosome 9 orphons, were excluded from the earlier analysis of around 640 of the donors. A further reported finding was that TCR beta sequences accurately predicted the HLA-A and HLA-B alleles for most subjects in the first cohort. Most CMV-associated TCR beta chains appeared to be HLA-restricted in a later analysis, and the HLA associations seemed to be driven largely by CMV exposure. Some IMGT-functional V segments, including TRBV6-2 and TRBV6-3, could not be distinguished by the 87-base-pair reads and were therefore excluded. A cluster of highly shared sequence variants was judged likely to be a technical artifact of the sequencing pipeline. Most TCR sequences were seen in very few donors, while some public TCRs were found in many individuals. The only immune exposure information available for the cohort was CMV serostatus. In this cohort, only TCR beta chains were sequenced, and detectable features were limited by the absence of alpha or paired-chain data. A later analysis found that TCR association rates varied across HLA loci, with DRB1 alleles showing the most associated TCRs and HLA-C alleles the fewest. A later genetic analysis reported fewer N-insertions in productive TCRs among donors in an Asian-associated ancestry cluster than the roughly 720-donor mean. The classifier was reported to diagnose cytomegalovirus status with high specificity and sensitivity in both the original cohort and the validation cohort. When HLA alleles, especially DR and DQ, strongly co-occurred, TCR associations were difficult to assign to individual alleles. In a later analysis, HLA-associated TCR beta chains were found to be more clonally expanded and to have lower generation probabilities than equally common non-associated chains. A later genetic analysis associated a missense DCLRE1C variant with V-gene and J-gene trimming of TCR beta chains, and an independent cohort replicated the association. Linkage disequilibrium might explain the correlated functional status among segregating V segments, but an unknown experimental factor could not be ruled out. According to a later analysis, parvovirus B19, influenza, CMV and Epstein-Barr virus appeared linked to several top co-occurrence clusters. In an earlier analysis of approximately 590 of the donors, most TCR beta V segments appeared in productive rearrangements about 87% or about 30% of the time, broadly matching IMGT annotations.

Library creation used the immunoSEQ multiplex PCR assay. The multiplex PCR relied on a mix of 60 forward primers for TCR Vbeta segments and 13 reverse primers for TCR Jbeta segments. The CDR3 region of rearranged TCR beta genes was amplified from genomic DNA with a multiplex PCR assay. The Illumina HiSeq System was used to sequence the amplified TCR beta libraries as 87-base-pair reads. The study's processing was this. In a later analysis, some 80 million unique TCR beta chains were counted across the 650 to 700 repertoires, and roughly 11 million of these chains were shared by at least two donors. To remove PCR and sequencing errors, raw reads were error-corrected and collapsed into unique sequences using a nearest-neighbor algorithm that merged closely related sequences. Alignment of CDR3 sequences to IMGT reference sequences was used to assign V, D and J gene segments. Each retained sequence needed at least a six-nucleotide match to both a V gene segment and a J gene segment. A rearrangement counted as productive if the CDR3 had no stop codons and remained in frame with V and J, and every other rearrangement counted as non-productive. CDR3 was defined according to IMGT convention as the region running from the second conserved V-encoded cysteine to the conserved J-encoded phenylalanine. The earlier analysis of a few hundred of the donors excluded any sequence lacking an unambiguous match to a single V gene segment. An earlier analysis of a few hundred of the donors called V segments functional above 56.7% productive rearrangements and segregating when the between-donor standard deviation exceeded 5%. A statistical classification framework was built to diagnose cytomegalovirus status from the catalog of TCR beta chain sequences. V and J gene assignment, in a later analysis, came from comparing TCR nucleotide sequences with IMGT/GENE-DB human TR gene sequences. A later analysis assigned CDR3 sequences and most-parsimonious VDJ recombination scenarios with the TCRdist pipeline. In a later analysis, every TCR beta chain was defined by the combination of its CDR3 amino acid sequence and its V-gene family, and reads without a unique V-gene family were dropped. In a later analysis, nearly 600 highly shared, low-generation-probability nucleotide sequences were removed to address suspected cross-contamination and a sequencing artifact. A later analysis calculated a clonal expansion index for each public chain from normalized within-repertoire ranks of inferred template counts. Generation probabilities in a later analysis came from a VDJ recombination model fitted to out-of-frame rearrangements, and those results were checked against IGoR. In a later analysis, TCR-TCR, TCR-HLA and TCR-CMV co-occurrence was scored with hypergeometric tests, and a repertoire-size bias correction was applied to TCR pairs. A later analysis estimated false discovery rates by permuting HLA or CMV assignments 20 times. In a later analysis, co-occurring TCRs were grouped with DBSCAN, and TCRdist sequence similarity was added when clustering was performed within HLA-allele-positive subsets. Repertoires with fewer than 30,000 or more than 120,000 public chains, plus five repertoires with anomalous nucleotide sharing, were excluded from co-occurrence clustering. TCRdb retrieved this table from immuneACCESS and kept in-frame rearrangements only. Not all clones are present; in checked studies, unresolved V genes account for under half, and no reason is known for the remainder. The DNA was the basis for D and trimming; V, J and clone size are from that table. For this sample the table gives 95,000 to 150,000 clones, of which about 80% were detected only once. Of the sample, roughly 2.5% is held by the ten largest clones.

The germline ends are 19 bases apart after V is trimmed by 2 bases and J by 4 bases. The CDR3, from cysteine to phenylalanine, totals 17 residues. Left in the record is the CDR3 DNA by itself, 51 bases read in frame from the first base. The germline V gene encodes CDR1 LGHNA and CDR2 YSLEER. A word on this clone: Its target antigen remains unknown. Base qualities were left out, and no much larger clone turns up one base away.

This TCR came from a woman between 40 and 55 years old in good health and CMV-seropositive. The V and J genes are TRBV4-3 and TRBJ2-3; the D gene is perhaps TRBD2, from 6 matching bases. Material for sequencing was PBMCs. The nucleotide sequence is TGCGCCAGCAGCCAACGGGAGCGGGCACCGTCCCCAGATACGCAGTATTTT. This sequence encodes CASSQRERAPSPDTQYF.